The 21 T cell receptor beta chains given below trace back to one sample, sequenced in a study of T cell responses to AZD1222 COVID-19 vaccine. Clones were sequenced by immunoSEQ multiplex PCR, and TCRdb holds only the in-frame ones, with some missing. The sample holds fewer than 85,000 clones, about 92% seen once. This material consisted of peripheral blood, taken on day 0 of AZD1222 vaccination. Every receptor here comes from an adult in good health.

The rearrangement joins TRBV7-2 to TRBJ1-2, with 7 positions matching TRBD1. The length of the CDR3 is 14 residues. Germline V gene sequence: CDR1 SGHTA, CDR2 FQGNSA. The V and J ends lost 7 bases and 7 bases, in that order; junction bases with no gene match: 12. In DNA, the CDR3 is TGTGCCAGCAACGCCGACAGGGAGAGTGGTGGCTACACCTTC. Translating it yields CASNADRESGGYTF.

The chain employs TRBV11-1 and TRBJ2-2, with D perhaps matching TRBD1 (6 bases). Trimming took 5 bases from V and 3 from J, leaving 13 bases between them. The CDR3 totals 15 residues. Germline V gene lookup returns CDR1 SGHAT and CDR2 FQDESV (reference sequence). This chain's CDR3 is CASSGGTGYTGELFF. CDR3 in DNA: TGTGCCAGCAGCGGGGGCACAGGGTACACCGGGGAGCTGTTTTTT.

In this sample, this clone turned up once. This chain joins TRBV28 and TRBJ1-2, with 9 bases matching TRBD1. With 8 bases clipped from V and 7 bases from J, the junction kept 11 bases outside the gene matches. Per germline, CDR1 MDHEN and CDR2 SYDVKM. The CDR3 has 14 residues. The CDR3 region is CASSKQDRGGGYTF. Here the CDR3 DNA reads TGTGCCAGCTCCAAACAGGACAGGGGCGGTGGCTACACCTTC.

The chain is built from TRBV6-5 and TRBJ2-5, with D perhaps assigned TRBD1 or TRBD2 (5 bases each). Germline values: CDR1 MNHEY, CDR2 SVGAGI. The CDR3 covers 14 residues. Trimming pared 0 bases from V and 4 bases from J, leaving 9 bases between. The chain's CDR3 is CASSYSGPRETQYF. In DNA form, the CDR3 reads TGTGCCAGCAGTTACTCGGGACCTAGAGAGACCCAGTACTTC.

The CDR3 sequence is CASSITDFWMANYGYTF. The CDR3 DNA reads as TGTGCCAGTAGTATTACGGACTTCTGGATGGCTAACTATGGCTACACCTTC. This chain connects TRBV19 to TRBJ1-2, with D unresolved. Germline-derived CDR1 and CDR2 are LNHDA and SQIVND (reference sequence). The CDR3 has 17 amino acids. V lost 3 bases and J lost 0, with 17 bases in between.

The chain has TRBV6-1 and TRBJ1-1; D not certain. The CDR3 is 15 amino acids. In germline, CDR1 is MNHNS, CDR2 SASEGT. V lost 2 bases, J lost 3 bases, and 13 bases lay in between. CDR3 bases: TGTGCCAGCAGTGAACAGGTGACTGGGTACACTGAAGCTTTCTTT. Translation gives CASSEQVTGYTEAFF.

This clone was picked up one time. The chain uses TRBV28 and TRBJ1-5; D is possibly TRBD1 (5 bases). Germline V gene lookup returns CDR1 MDHEN and CDR2 SYDVKM. V gave up 6 bases and J gave up 7 bases, with 16 bases separating them. The CDR3 consists of 14 residues. The DNA of the CDR3 is TGTGCCAGCAGGGCTGCAGGACAAGGGCAGCCCCAGCATTTT. It is translated as CASRAAGQGQPQHF.

This rearrangement joins TRBV6-5 to TRBJ1-2; D might be TRBD1 (5 bases). This CDR3 is 13 amino acids long. V was pared by 6 bases and J by 1 base, with 9 bases between. Germline V gene lookup returns CDR1 MNHEY and CDR2 SVGAGI. The CDR3 DNA sequence: TGTGCCAGCAGGGACACCAATAACTATGGCTACACCTTC. This codes for CASRDTNNYGYTF.

This chain joins TRBV4-1 and TRBJ2-2; TRBD1 agrees at 8 bases. This CDR3 comprises 20 residues. Looked up from germline, CDR1 is MGHRA and CDR2 is YSYEKL. With 1 base clipped from V and 4 bases from J, the junction kept 17 bases outside the gene matches. Here the CDR3 reads CASSQVWFGGRGRFTGELFF. CDR3 DNA sequence: TGCGCCAGCAGCCAAGTCTGGTTTGGTGGCAGGGGGCGTTTCACCGGGGAGCTGTTTTTT.

The V and J genes are TRBV7-9 and TRBJ1-1; no reliable D call. This CDR3 is built from 13 residues. CDR1 and CDR2 (germline): SEHNR, FQNEAQ (reference sequence). Trimming removed 2 bases from V and 7 bases from J, with 11 bases in between. DNA of the CDR3: TGTGCCAGCAGCTTACTCACAGATATTGAAGCTTTCTTT. Amino acid sequence: CASSLLTDIEAFF.

The V call is TRBV10-3, the J call TRBJ2-1; D is undetermined. The CDR3 consists of 15 residues. The V end lost 7 bases, the J end lost 0 bases, and 13 bases lay between the germline ends. Looked up from germline, CDR1 is ENHRY and CDR2 is SYGVKD. The CDR3 is CAINGQESSYNEQFF. For the CDR3, the DNA is TGTGCCATCAATGGGCAGGAGAGCTCCTACAATGAGCAGTTCTTC.

V usage is TRBV6-5 and J usage is TRBJ2-5; tentative D call: TRBD1 (5 bases). The CDR3 runs to 11 residues. Between the trimmed V and J ends, which lost 10 bases and 4 bases, there was a span of 10 bases. CDR1 and CDR2 from the germline V gene are MNHEY and SVGAGI. The CDR3 is CATSRGETQYF. The CDR3 region has the DNA TGTGCCACCTCAAGGGGAGAGACCCAGTACTTC.

The J gene is TRBJ2-2, the V gene TRBV12-3 or TRBV12-4; D may be TRBD2 (6 bases). Trimming removed 7 bases from V and 3 bases from J, with 9 bases in between. The CDR3 contains 13 residues. CDR3 sequence (DNA): TGTGCCAGCATTTGGGGGGACACCGGGGAGCTGTTTTTT. Protein product: CASIWGDTGELFF.

J is TRBJ1-2 and V is TRBV2; 7 bases fit TRBD1. The CDR3 sequence is 16 residues long. Trimming at V came to 3 bases and at J to 3 bases, leaving 10 bases not matched to a gene. Germline loops: CDR1 SNHLY, CDR2 FYNNEI. CDR3 amino acids: CASSDDRVQGDYGYTF. The CDR3 DNA sequence: TGTGCCAGCAGTGACGACAGGGTCCAAGGCGACTATGGCTACACCTTC.

The genes are TRBV30 and TRBJ1-5, with D hard to call. Trimming shortened V by 4 bases and J by 4 bases, and 8 bases separated the two germline ends. There are 12 residues in the CDR3. Germline-derived CDR1 and CDR2 are GTSNPN and SVGIG (reference sequence). The DNA for the CDR3 is TGTGCCTGGAACGACGGAAATCAGCCCCAGCATTTT. It yields the protein CAWNDGNQPQHF.

The chain combines TRBV19 with TRBJ2-7, with 9 bases lining up with TRBD1. CDR1 is LNHDA and CDR2 is SQIVND in the germline V gene (reference sequence). The CDR3 totals 15 residues. Trimming at V came to 7 bases and at J to 2 bases, leaving 9 bases not matched to a gene. This chain's CDR3 is CASKGVGTGPYEQYF. CDR3 bases: TGTGCCAGTAAGGGTGTTGGGACAGGGCCCTACGAGCAGTACTTC.

V is TRBV19 and J is TRBJ1-2; unclear D gene. Trimming cost V 6 bases and J 4 bases, with 21 bases left between them. The CDR3 sequence is 16 residues long. Germline CDR1 and CDR2: LNHDA and SQIVND (reference sequence). CDR3 nucleotides: TGTGCCAGTAGACACCCGCCGGGGTATAGAGGCTATGGCTACACCTTC. It specifies CASRHPPGYRGYGYTF.

V and J are TRBV2 and TRBJ2-3; TRBD1 matches 7 bases. This CDR3 has 15 residues. The germline gives CDR1 SNHLY, CDR2 FYNNEI. The J segment lost 4 bases and the V segment lost 6 bases, leaving 10 bases of the junction unmatched. DNA for the CDR3: TGTGCCAGCAGGACTACAGGGGATCGGGCAGATACGCAGTATTTT. It is translated as CASRTTGDRADTQYF.

This chain uses TRBV24-1 with TRBJ1-2; possible D gene TRBD1, 6 bases. The germline V and J ends were trimmed by 3 bases and 8 bases, with 18 bases remaining between them. Germline values: CDR1 KGHDR, CDR2 SFDVKD. The CDR3 sequence is 15 residues long. CDR3 loop: CATSDPAVDRGGYTF. In nucleotides, the CDR3 is TGTGCCACCAGTGATCCAGCAGTGGACAGAGGAGGCTACACCTTC.

This chain links TRBV24-1 with TRBJ2-5, with 11 bases that match TRBD2. CDR1 and CDR2 (germline): KGHDR, SFDVKD. After removal of 9 bases from V and 4 bases from J, the junction contained 9 bases not matched to a gene. CDR3 length: 15 amino acids. CDR3 region: CATGGLAGGRETQYF. CDR3 coding DNA: TGTGCCACCGGGGGGCTAGCGGGAGGACGAGAGACCCAGTACTTC.

The V and J genes are TRBV7-6 and TRBJ2-2, with 7 nucleotides matching TRBD1. The CDR3 contains 14 residues. Germline lookup yields CDR1 SGHVS and CDR2 FNYEAQ. Unmatched junction bases numbered 2, after V lost 1 base and J lost 6 bases. The CDR3 DNA is TGTGCCAGCAGCTTAGGACAGGGCTCCGGGGAGCTGTTTTTT. Its translation: CASSLGQGSGELFF.